The 16 T cell receptor beta chains below all came from one sample that was sequenced in a study of CD8+ T cells in alopecia areata. Reverse transcription of extracted RNA yielded cDNA, which provided the sequencing template. Produced via immunoSEQ multiplex PCR; TCRdb's table is partial and in-frame only. There are 130,000 or so clones in the sample; 40% to 55% occur only once, and 8% to 11% lies in the top ten. The specimen sequenced was NKG2D-low CD8+ T cells sorted from blood. The origin of the receptors is a human donor with alopecia areata.

This sequence joins TRBV29-1 and TRBJ2-3; TRBD2 agrees at 7 bases. There are 16 residues in the CDR3. The germline V gene has CDR1 SQVTM and CDR2 ANQGSEA. V gave up 1 base and J gave up 2 bases; unmatched junction bases: 9. CDR3 residues: CSVEVSAGLNTDTQYF. CDR3 DNA sequence: TGCAGCGTTGAAGTTTCAGCGGGGCTTAACACAGATACGCAGTATTTT.

The genes are TRBV30 and TRBJ2-2; D is ambiguous. Germline V gene data show CDR1 as GTSNPN and CDR2 as SVGIG (reference sequence). Trimming left V 4 bases short and J 6 bases short, with 27 bases between. CDR3 length equals 18 residues. CDR3 sequence (DNA): TGTGCCTGGACCGCCTATATAGGGCGTAAGGTTGTCGCCGGGGAGCTGTTTTTT. Translation gives CAWTAYIGRKVVAGELFF.

The chain links TRBV6-5 to TRBJ2-7; maybe TRBD1 (7 bases). V shed 0 bases and J shed 2 bases, with 14 bases lying between them. Germline-derived CDR1 and CDR2 are MNHEY and SVGAGI. The CDR3 runs to 16 residues. The CDR3 coding sequence is TGTGCCAGCAGTTACTCGCCGGGGGACAGCGCCTACGAGCAGTACTTC. Its protein product is CASSYSPGDSAYEQYF.

This clone was observed once. This chain links TRBV28 with TRBJ2-5; the D gene could be TRBD1 or TRBD2 (6 bases each). The germline V gene has CDR1 MDHEN and CDR2 SYDVKM. The length of the CDR3 is 13 residues. Trimming removed 3 bases at V and 4 bases at J, with 9 bases between. In DNA, the CDR3 is TGTGCCAGCAGTTTCCGGGGGCCAGAGACCCAGTACTTC. The encoded protein is CASSFRGPETQYF.

The V gene is TRBV14, the J gene TRBJ2-7; TRBD2 is a possible D gene (6 bases). The length of the CDR3 is 14 residues. V lost 2 bases to trimming and J lost 2 bases, with 10 bases between them. Germline CDR1 is SGHDN and CDR2 is FVKESK. Written as DNA, the CDR3 is TGTGCCAGCAGCCAAACGGGGAGGACCTACGAGCAGTACTTC. As protein: CASSQTGRTYEQYF.

V usage is TRBV4-1 and J usage is TRBJ2-7; either TRBD1 or TRBD2 may supply D (5 bases each). V was clipped by 1 base and J by 3 bases, with 13 bases between them. This CDR3 has 15 residues. Germline CDR1 is MGHRA and CDR2 is YSYEKL. The CDR3 sequence: CASSQGDRSVYEQYF. The CDR3 DNA reads TGCGCCAGCAGCCAAGGGGACCGATCCGTCTACGAGCAGTACTTC.

This chain uses TRBV4-1 with TRBJ2-4, with D possibly TRBD1 on 5 matching bases. Per the germline V gene, CDR1 is MGHRA and CDR2 is YSYEKL. This CDR3 region has 12 residues. V dropped 9 bases and J dropped 1 base, with 7 bases sitting between them. In DNA form, the CDR3 reads TGCGCCAGTGCAGGGGCCAAAAACATTCAGTACTTC. This sequence encodes CASAGAKNIQYF.

This clone occurred a few times. DNA for the CDR3: TGTGCCAGCAGCTCCAAGGACAGTCCGTATTTT. Translated, it gives CASSSKDSPYF. This rearrangement joins TRBV28 to TRBJ2-3; a possible D gene is TRBD1 (6 bases). The CDR3 consists of 11 residues. CDR1 and CDR2 (germline): MDHEN, SYDVKM. The V and J ends lost 6 bases and 14 bases respectively, with 15 bases between them. Variable domain in full (rest from reference TRBV28 and TRBJ2-3): DVKVTQSSRYLVKRTGEKVFLECVQDMDHENMFWYRQDPGLGLRLIYFSYDVKMKEKGDIPEGYSVSREKKERFSLILESASTNQTSMYLCASSSKDSPYFGPGTRLTVL.

The chain carries TRBV6-4 and TRBJ2-1, with TRBD1 matching over 9 bases. The CDR3 length is 15 residues. CDR1 and CDR2 from the germline V gene are MRHNA and SNTAGT. Trimming cost V 3 bases and J 2 bases; bases outside gene matches: 2. CDR3 in amino acids: CASSEGQGPYNEQFF. CDR3 nucleotides: TGTGCCAGCAGTGAAGGACAGGGGCCCTACAATGAGCAGTTCTTC.

The chain links TRBV2 to TRBJ1-6, with no clear D. The CDR3 consists of 11 residues. CDR1 SNHLY and CDR2 FYNNEI come from the germline V gene. V shed 1 base and J shed 10 bases, with 2 bases lying between them. The CDR3 sequence: CASSEGSPLHF. CDR3 sequence (DNA): TGTGCCAGCAGTGAAGGGTCACCCCTCCACTTT.

J is TRBJ1-1 and V is TRBV7-8, with D hard to call. Germline loops: CDR1 SGHVS, CDR2 FQNEAQ. This CDR3 has 12 residues. Trimming took 5 bases from V and 6 from J, leaving 10 bases between them. The CDR3 sequence: CASSLGVAEAFF. CDR3 DNA sequence: TGTGCCAGCAGCCTTGGTGTCGCTGAAGCTTTCTTT.

This clone appeared a few times. V and J are TRBV6-4 and TRBJ2-2; D not certain. The CDR3 loop spans 14 amino acids. CDR1 and CDR2 (germline): MRHNA, SNTAGT. The V gene lost 2 bases and the J gene lost 5 bases, with 9 bases spanning the gap. The CDR3 reads CASSDGVGTGELFF. The CDR3 nucleotides read TGTGCCAGCAGTGACGGCGTTGGGACCGGGGAGCTGTTTTTT.

The gene calls are TRBV27 and TRBJ1-1, with 8 bases lining up with TRBD1. V was pared by 3 bases and J by 0 bases, with 0 bases of the junction left unmatched. The length of the CDR3 is 14 residues. Germline V gene lookup returns CDR1 MNHEY and CDR2 SMNVEV (reference sequence). The CDR3 region has the DNA TGTGCCAGCAGTTTGACAGGGGTGAACACTGAAGCTTTCTTT. It codes for CASSLTGVNTEAFF.

The chain links TRBV27 to TRBJ1-2; the D is unclear. The CDR3 loop spans 11 amino acids. V gave up 8 bases and J gave up 8 bases, with 12 bases separating them. The germline CDR1 and CDR2 sequences are MNHEY and SMNVEV (reference sequence). The chain's CDR3 is CASSDGGGYTF. In nucleotides, the CDR3 is TGTGCCAGCTCTGACGGAGGGGGCTACACCTTC.

The CDR3 spells CAWSFSVSTDTQYF. The CDR3 nucleotides are TGTGCCTGGAGTTTCTCAGTAAGCACAGATACGCAGTATTTT. This chain links TRBV30 with TRBJ2-3; D is ambiguous. The CDR3 is made up of 14 amino acids. V was shortened by 2 bases and J by 0 bases, with 9 bases between the two germline ends. Germline V CDR1 and CDR2: GTSNPN, SVGIG (reference sequence). The variable domain in full, with the rest retrieved from reference TRBV30 and TRBJ2-3, is SQTIHQWPATLVQPVGSPLSLECTVEGTSNPNLYWYRQAAGRGLQLLFYSVGIGQISSEVPQNLSASRPQDRQFILSSKKLLLSDSGFYLCAWSFSVSTDTQYFGPGTRLTVL.

The V call is TRBV28, the J call TRBJ1-1; D is perhaps TRBD1 (5 bases). V was pared by 3 bases and J by 1 base, with 9 bases between. Per germline, CDR1 MDHEN and CDR2 SYDVKM. The CDR3 runs 14 residues. CDR3 DNA sequence: TGTGCCAGCAGTTTGACGACAGCGAACACTGAAGCTTTCTTT. Its protein product is CASSLTTANTEAFF.